The 9 T cell receptor beta chains below come from one sample, sequenced in a study of beta chain features in type 1 diabetes. Since all of the isolated RNA was reverse transcribed, expressed TCRB transcripts were what got sequenced. The protocol was immunoSEQ multiplex PCR, while the TCRdb copy is restricted to in-frame clones and leaves out a portion. The sample lists 200,000 to 250,000 clones; about a sixth were seen once. Whole-study findings and limits: Significant though moderate, a shortening of TCRB CDR3s appeared in all four CD4+ subsets of Type 1 diabetes patients.

These receptors have no identified antigens. The specimen sequenced was naive CD4+ T cells from blood. Receptors originate from a man aged 30 to 45 with type 1 diabetes.

J is TRBJ2-1 and V is TRBV5-1; TRBD2 agrees at 9 bases. The V segment lost 0 bases and the J segment 9 bases; nucleotides outside the gene matches: 7. The length of the CDR3 is 15 residues. CDR1 is SGHRS, CDR2 YFSETQ, per germline. The CDR3 DNA follows: TGCGCCAGCAGCTTGGTAGCGGGAGAGGCCCGTGAGCAGTTCTTC. Translated: CASSLVAGEAREQFF.

This clone has only one observation. The chain links TRBV9 to TRBJ1-3; a possible D gene is TRBD1 (6 bases). The length of the CDR3 is 16 residues. Germline V gene sequence: CDR1 SGDLS, CDR2 YYNGEE. Trimming shortened V by 3 bases and J by 0 bases, and 13 bases separated the two germline ends. Here the CDR3 reads CASSGPGHFSGNTIYF. Here the CDR3 DNA reads TGTGCCAGCAGCGGTCCGGGACACTTCTCTGGAAACACCATATATTTT. Complete variable domain (other parts from reference TRBV9 and TRBJ1-3): DSGVTQTPKHLITATGQRVTLRCSPRSGDLSVYWYQQSLDQGLQFLIQYYNGEERAKGNILERFSAQQFPDLHSELNLSSLELGDSALYFCASSGPGHFSGNTIYFGEGSWLTVV.

This clone was seen a handful of times. The V gene is TRBV5-4, the J gene TRBJ2-1, with a weak D call TRBD2 (6 bases). The CDR3 loop spans 18 amino acids. Per the germline V gene, CDR1 is SGHNT and CDR2 is YYREEE (reference sequence). Trimming pared 4 bases from V and 0 bases from J, leaving 20 bases between. CDR3 amino acids: CASSTVAPSASSYNEQFF. CDR3 coding DNA: TGTGCCAGCAGCACCGTGGCCCCTAGCGCCAGCTCCTACAATGAGCAGTTCTTC. Full variable domain (rest looked up from reference TRBV5-4 and TRBJ2-1): ETGVTQSPTHLIKTRGQQVTLRCSSQSGHNTVSWYQQALGQGPQFIFQYYREEENGRGNFPPRFSGLQFPNYSSELNVNALELDDSALYLCASSTVAPSASSYNEQFFGPGTRLTVL.

The chain carries TRBV29-1 and TRBJ2-7; no clear D. The V end was cut by 4 bases, the J end by 1 base, with 14 bases between. The germline gives CDR1 SQVTM, CDR2 ANQGSEA. The CDR3 totals 14 residues. For the CDR3, the DNA is TGCAGCGTTGCTCAAGTGGTAGGTTCCTACGAGCAGTACTTC. Protein: CSVAQVVGSYEQYF.

This clone was found a few times. V is TRBV5-1 and J is TRBJ2-1; 8 bases are a match to TRBD1. The CDR3 has 12 amino acids. The junction had 3 bases not matched to a gene; V was cut back by 1 base and J by 12 bases. Germline lookup yields CDR1 SGHRS and CDR2 YFSETQ. CDR3 DNA sequence: TGCGCCAGCAGCTTGACAGGGACAGGGCAGTTCTTC. Its translation: CASSLTGTGQFF.

This chain connects TRBV9 to TRBJ1-1; no clear D gene. Trimming removed 0 bases from V and 0 bases from J, with 6 bases in between. The length of the CDR3 is 14 residues. Germline V gene lookup returns CDR1 SGDLS and CDR2 YYNGEE. DNA for the CDR3: TGTGCCAGCAGCGTAGCCCCCGTGAACACTGAAGCTTTCTTT. As protein: CASSVAPVNTEAFF. Full variable domain (rest looked up from reference TRBV9 and TRBJ1-1): DSGVTQTPKHLITATGQRVTLRCSPRSGDLSVYWYQQSLDQGLQFLIQYYNGEERAKGNILERFSAQQFPDLHSELNLSSLELGDSALYFCASSVAPVNTEAFFGQGTRLTVV.

This clone appeared a few times. This chain joins TRBV9 and TRBJ2-7, with D possibly matching TRBD1 (6 bases). This CDR3 is 14 amino acids long. With 2 bases removed from V and 0 bases from J, the gap between germline ends came to 9 bases. Per the germline V gene, CDR1 is SGDLS and CDR2 is YYNGEE. The CDR3 DNA is TGTGCCAGCAGCGTCACAGGGAACTCCTACGAGCAGTACTTC. The encoded protein is CASSVTGNSYEQYF. Based on the CDR3 plus reference TRBV9 and TRBJ2-7, the full variable domain is DSGVTQTPKHLITATGQRVTLRCSPRSGDLSVYWYQQSLDQGLQFLIQYYNGEERAKGNILERFSAQQFPDLHSELNLSSLELGDSALYFCASSVTGNSYEQYFGPGTRLTVT.

This clone was observed a handful of times. The chain employs TRBV5-4 and TRBJ2-7; D might be TRBD1 or TRBD2, each matching 6 bases. The CDR3 sequence is 12 residues long. The V gene lost 7 bases and the J gene lost 1 base, with 9 bases spanning the gap. In germline, CDR1 is SGHNT, CDR2 YYREEE (reference sequence). In DNA, the CDR3 is TGTGCCAGCGGGGGGCGTTCCTACGAGCAGTACTTC. Translation gives CASGGRSYEQYF.

CDR3 bases: TGTGCCAGCAGCGGGGAGGAGCGGGAACTCCACAATGAGCAGTTCTTC. It translates to CASSGEERELHNEQFF. V gene TRBV5-8 combines with J gene TRBJ2-1; 7 bases agree with TRBD2. This CDR3 comprises 16 residues. The germline V gene has CDR1 SGHTS and CDR2 YDEGEE. With 4 bases clipped from V and 5 bases from J, the junction kept 12 bases outside the gene matches.